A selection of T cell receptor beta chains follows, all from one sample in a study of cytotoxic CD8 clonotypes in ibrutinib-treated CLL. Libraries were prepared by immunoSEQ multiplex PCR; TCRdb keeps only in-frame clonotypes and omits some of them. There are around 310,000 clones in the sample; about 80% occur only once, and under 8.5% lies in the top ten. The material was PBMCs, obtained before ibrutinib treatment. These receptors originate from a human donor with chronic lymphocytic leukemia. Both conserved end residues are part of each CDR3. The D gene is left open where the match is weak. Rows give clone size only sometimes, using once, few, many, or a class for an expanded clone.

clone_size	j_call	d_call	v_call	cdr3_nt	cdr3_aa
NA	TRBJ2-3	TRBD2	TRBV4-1	TGCGCCAGCAGCCAAGAACAAGCGGGAGGGCGAGATACGCAGTATTTT	CASSQEQAGGRDTQYF
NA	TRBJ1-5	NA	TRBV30	TGTGCCTCAAACCAGGGAAATCAGCCCCAGCATTTT	CASNQGNQPQHF
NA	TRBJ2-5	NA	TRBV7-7	TGTGCCAGCAGCTTGAGGGAGACCCAAGAGACCCAGTACTTC	CASSLRETQETQYF
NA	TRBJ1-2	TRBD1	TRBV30	TGTGCCGCGAAACCTGACAGGGGTTTGGTCTATGGCTACACCTTC	CAAKPDRGLVYGYTF
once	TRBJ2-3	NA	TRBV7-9	TGTGCCCCCGGGGAGCAGGGCACAGATACGCAGTATTTT	CAPGEQGTDTQYF
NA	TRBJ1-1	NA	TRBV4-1	TGCGCCAGCAGCCAAGATCAGGGGAGGGGCACTGAAGCTTTCTTT	CASSQDQGRGTEAFF
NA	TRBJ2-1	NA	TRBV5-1	TGCGCCAGCAGCTTGGCCACTTTGGGGGGAGCAAGGAATGAGCAGTTCTTC	CASSLATLGGARNEQFF
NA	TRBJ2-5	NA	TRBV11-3	TGTGCCAGCAGCTTAGGTTCCCGGGAGACCCAGTACTTC	CASSLGSRETQYF
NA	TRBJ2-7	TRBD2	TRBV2	TGTGCCAGCAGACCGGGACTAGCGGGAGCCGAGCAGTACTTC	CASRPGLAGAEQYF
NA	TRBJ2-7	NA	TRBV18	TGTGCCAGCTCACCAAACAGGGTCTACGAGCAGTACTTC	CASSPNRVYEQYF
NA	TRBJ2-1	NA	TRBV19	TGTGCCAGTAGTATAAGGCGGATGAATGAGCAGTTCTTC	CASSIRRMNEQFF
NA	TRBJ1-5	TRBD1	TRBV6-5	TGTGCCAGCAGAGGACAGGGACCTCGATCGCCCCAGCATTTT	CASRGQGPRSPQHF
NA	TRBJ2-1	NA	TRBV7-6	TGTGCCAGCAGCGTAGTTGGGGTTGAGCAGTTCTTC	CASSVVGVEQFF
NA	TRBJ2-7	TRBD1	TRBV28	TGTGCCAGCAGGTCCGGGACAGGGGTCCCCTACGAGCAGTACTTC	CASRSGTGVPYEQYF
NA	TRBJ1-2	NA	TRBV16	TGTGCCAGCAGCCCGGCAAATGAAAGGGGAATGGGCTACACCTTC	CASSPANERGMGYTF
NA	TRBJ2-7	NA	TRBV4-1	TGCGCCAGCAGCCAAGGTATAGACTACGAGCAGTACTTC	CASSQGIDYEQYF
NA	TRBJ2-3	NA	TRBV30	TGTGCCTGGCAGCCTAGCACAGATACGCAGTATTTT	CAWQPSTDTQYF
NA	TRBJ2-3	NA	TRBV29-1	NA	CSVVGTGTPKLYF
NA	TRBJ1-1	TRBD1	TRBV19	TGTGCCAGTACCCAGCCCGACAGGGGCGGCACTGAAGCTTTCTTT	CASTQPDRGGTEAFF
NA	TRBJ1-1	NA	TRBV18	TGTGCCAGCTCACCTATCCCGAACACTGAAGCTTTCTTT	CASSPIPNTEAFF
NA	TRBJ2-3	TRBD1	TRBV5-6	TGTGCCAGCAGCCAGGGACAGGGGGAAGATACGCAGTATTTT	CASSQGQGEDTQYF
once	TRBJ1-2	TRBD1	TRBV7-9	TGTGCCAGCAGCTTCTGGGACAGGGGTAACTATGGCTACACCTTC	CASSFWDRGNYGYTF
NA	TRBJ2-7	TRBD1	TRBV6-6	TGTGCCAGCAGTTACTCGCCCAGACAGGGTTACGAGCAGTACTTC	CASSYSPRQGYEQYF
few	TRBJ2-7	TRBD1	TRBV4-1	TGCGCCAGCAGCCACCACCGGGACAGGACGGGGGAGCAGTACTTC	CASSHHRDRTGEQYF
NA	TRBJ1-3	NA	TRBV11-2	TGTGCCAGCAGCTCCGGACCCTGGGCGGCTGGAAACACCATATATTTT	CASSSGPWAAGNTIYF
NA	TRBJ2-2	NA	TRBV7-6	TGTGCCAGCAGCTTAGCGGTGGAGACGAACACCGGGGAGCTGTTTTTT	CASSLAVETNTGELFF
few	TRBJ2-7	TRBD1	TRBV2	TGTGCCAGCAGTGGGGGACAGACCAGAGCCTACGAGCAGTACTTC	CASSGGQTRAYEQYF
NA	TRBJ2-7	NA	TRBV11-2	TGTGCCAGCAGCTTCGGCGAAAGCGCCGAGCAGTACTTC	CASSFGESAEQYF
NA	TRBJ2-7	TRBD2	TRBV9	TGTGCCAGCAGCGTAGCGGGAGGGCAGCTCGGCGAGCAGTACTTC	CASSVAGGQLGEQYF
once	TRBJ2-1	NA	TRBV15	TGTGCCACCAGCGTACAGCAAATCTACAATGAGCAGTTCTTC	CATSVQQIYNEQFF
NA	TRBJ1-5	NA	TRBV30	TGTGCCTGGAGTGTAAGTTTGGATCAGCCCCAGCATTTT	CAWSVSLDQPQHF
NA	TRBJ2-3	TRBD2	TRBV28	TGTGCCAGCAGTTTAAGTTTGGGACTAGAAGCAGATACGCAGTATTTT	CASSLSLGLEADTQYF
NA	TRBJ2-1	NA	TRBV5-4	TGTGCCAGCAGGAACGGACTCTTGATTTTCAATGAGCAGTTCTTC	CASRNGLLIFNEQFF
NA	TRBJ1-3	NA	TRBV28	TGTGCCAGCAGTTTGAGTGCGAGGGTAGCTGGAAACACCATATATTTT	CASSLSARVAGNTIYF
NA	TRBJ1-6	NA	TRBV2	TGTGCCAGCAGTGGGGAGACAGCGAATAATTCACCCCTCCACTTT	CASSGETANNSPLHF
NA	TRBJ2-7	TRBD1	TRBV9	TGTGCCAGCAGCGTAGAGGGACAGGGGGCTTACGAGCAGTACTTC	CASSVEGQGAYEQYF
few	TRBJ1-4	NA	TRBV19	TGTGCCAGTCGCAAGACTAATGAAAAACTGTTTTTT	CASRKTNEKLFF
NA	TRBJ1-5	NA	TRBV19	TGTGCCAGTAGTCCCACGGGGTGGTCTTACAATCAGCCCCAGCATTTT	CASSPTGWSYNQPQHF
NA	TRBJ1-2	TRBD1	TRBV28	TGTGCCATCTATGGGGACAGTTACTATGGCTACACCTTC	CAIYGDSYYGYTF
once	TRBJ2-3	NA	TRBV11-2	TGTGCCAGCAGCCTGACCCTAGCTGAACAAGGGGATACGCAGTATTTT	CASSLTLAEQGDTQYF
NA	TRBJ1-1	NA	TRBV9	TGTGCCAGCAGCGACCCCGTTGGGTTGGGTACTGAAGCTTTCTTT	CASSDPVGLGTEAFF
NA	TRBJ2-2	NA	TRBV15	TGTGCCACCAGCCCGCCCCAGGGAACTAGTTATGTCGGGGAGCTGTTTTTT	CATSPPQGTSYVGELFF
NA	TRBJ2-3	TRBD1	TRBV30	TGTGCCTGGAGGGACAGGGGGACAGGATATAACACAGATACGCAGTATTTT	CAWRDRGTGYNTDTQYF
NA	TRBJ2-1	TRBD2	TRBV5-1	TGCGCCAGCATCCCGGGCCCTAGCGGGAAGAGCTCCTACAATGAGCAGTTCTTC	CASIPGPSGKSSYNEQFF
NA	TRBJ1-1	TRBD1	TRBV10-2	TGCGCCAGCAGTCCGACAGGGGGCACTGAAGCTTTCTTT	CASSPTGGTEAFF
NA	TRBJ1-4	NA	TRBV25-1	TGTGCCAGCAAAGACCACAGGGATCATGAAAAACTGTTTTTT	CASKDHRDHEKLFF
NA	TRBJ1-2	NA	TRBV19	TGTGCCAGTAGTGTTACAGGGAGAGACTATGGCTACACCTTC	CASSVTGRDYGYTF
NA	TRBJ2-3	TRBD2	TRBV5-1	TGCGCCAGCAGCTTGGGCACTAGCGGGAGCGCAGATACGCAGTATTTT	CASSLGTSGSADTQYF
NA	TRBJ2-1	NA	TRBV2	TGTGCCAGCAGTGGAAATTACAATGAGCAGTTCTTC	CASSGNYNEQFF
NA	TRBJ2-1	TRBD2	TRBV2	TGTGCCAGCAGTGAAGTTCCTAGCGGGAGGGGGGGTGAGCAGTTCTTC	CASSEVPSGRGGEQFF
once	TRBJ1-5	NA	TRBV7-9	TGTGCCAGCAGCTTAGTCAATCAGCCCCAGCATTTT	CASSLVNQPQHF
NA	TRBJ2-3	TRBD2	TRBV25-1	TGTGCCAGCAGTAAATCCAGAAGAGCGGGAGGGCTGGATACGCAGTATTTT	CASSKSRRAGGLDTQYF